The 31 T cell receptor beta chains listed next were all sequenced from one sample in a study of PD-1 blockade in classical Hodgkin lymphoma. Brentuximab vedotin exposure varied, and every patient relapsed after autologous stem cell transplantation. Thawed PBMCs supplied CD8+ T cells via magnetic negative selection. The protocol was immunoSEQ multiplex PCR, while the TCRdb copy is restricted to in-frame clones and leaves out a portion. The data hold about 2,300 clones, with about two thirds observed a single time. Material: CD8+ T cells from blood, obtained at baseline. The origin of the receptors is a human donor with classical Hodgkin lymphoma.

The chain joins TRBV21-1 to TRBJ2-7; the table gives TRBD2 as D, unverified against the DNA. TRBV21-1 is reported as a pseudogene. CDR3 length: 18 amino acids. DNA for the CDR3: TGTGCCAGCAGCAAAAGCCTAGCTAGCGGACCGATCCTACGAGTGCAGTACTTC. This sequence encodes CASSKSLASGPILRVQYF.

The V and J genes are TRBV4-3 and TRBJ2-7; D is undetermined. This CDR3 has 14 amino acids. V was trimmed by 2 bases and J by 2 bases, leaving 10 bases between them. Germline CDR1 LGHNA, CDR2 YSLEER. Here the CDR3 reads CASSQFVQAYEQYF. The CDR3 DNA reads as TGCGCCAGCAGCCAATTCGTCCAGGCCTACGAGCAGTACTTC.

CDR3 region: CASAQGANNQPQHF. In nucleotides, the CDR3 is TGTGCCAGCGCGCAGGGGGCTAACAATCAGCCCCAGCATTTT. The chain combines TRBV11-1 with TRBJ1-5; 8 bases match TRBD1. The CDR3 extends over 14 amino acids. CDR1 is SGHAT and CDR2 is FQDESV in the germline V gene (reference sequence). The ends lost 8 bases at V and 3 bases at J; junction bases unmatched: 6.

This clone has just one count. J is TRBJ2-1 and V is TRBV7-2; weak D call: TRBD2 (5 bases). V was shortened by 5 bases and J by 4 bases, with 15 bases between the two germline ends. Germline assignment: CDR1 SGHTA and CDR2 FQGNSA. The CDR3 is made up of 15 amino acids. CDR3 amino acids: CASSPLQRSYNEQFF. Written as DNA, the CDR3 is TGTGCCAGCAGCCCCCTCCAGCGGAGTTACAATGAGCAGTTCTTC.

The CDR3 reads CASSQEGGPQHF. The CDR3, as DNA: TGCGCCAGCAGCCAAGAGGGAGGGCCCCAGCATTTT. The V and J genes are TRBV4-3 and TRBJ1-5; unclear D gene. V was clipped by 0 bases and J by 9 bases, with 6 bases between them. CDR3 length: 12 amino acids. CDR1 and CDR2 from the germline V gene are LGHNA and YSLEER.

The chain recombines TRBV6-9 with TRBJ2-2; D uncertain. The CDR3 is 15 amino acids. Germline V gene sequence: CDR1 MNHGY, CDR2 SVAAGI. With 3 bases removed from V and 7 bases from J, the gap between germline ends came to 15 bases. CDR3 protein: CASSYRTSFFGELFF. The CDR3 region has the DNA TGTGCCAGCAGTTACCGCACAAGCTTTTTCGGGGAGCTGTTTTTT.

This clone qualifies as large. The chain has TRBV5-3 and TRBJ1-4; 8 nucleotides agree with TRBD1. TRBV5-3 is an ORF, with its function uncertain. V trimming: 0 bases; J trimming: 5 bases; junction bases outside the gene matches: 9. The CDR3 runs to 17 residues. The CDR3 loop reads CARSLDRAGQENEKLFF. Here the CDR3 DNA reads TGTGCCAGAAGCTTGGATCGGGCGGGACAGGAGAATGAAAAACTGTTTTTT.

The chain employs TRBV4-3 and TRBJ2-2; 7 bases map to TRBD2. The CDR3 extends over 19 amino acids. Trimming took 0 bases from V and 0 from J; bases not matched to a gene: 10. The germline gives CDR1 LGHNA, CDR2 YSLEER. CDR3 nucleotide sequence: TGCGCCAGCAGCCAAGACCCTCTAGCGGTCCTCGCGAACACCGGGGAGCTGTTTTTT. Its protein is CASSQDPLAVLANTGELFF.

The V gene is TRBV7-9, the J gene TRBJ2-3, with 7 nucleotides matching TRBD1. The ends lost 4 bases at V and 2 bases at J; junction bases unmatched: 9. Germline V gene data show CDR1 as SEHNR and CDR2 as FQNEAQ (reference sequence). The CDR3 runs to 16 residues. CDR3 in amino acids: CASSSPQGPDTDTQYF. The CDR3 DNA sequence: TGTGCCAGCAGCTCTCCACAGGGGCCTGACACAGATACGCAGTATTTT.

The chain carries TRBV11-2 and TRBJ2-7; D possibly corresponds to TRBD2 (5 bases). Trimming took 10 bases from V and 5 from J, leaving 27 bases between them. In germline, CDR1 is SGHAT, CDR2 FQNNGV. This CDR3 region has 16 residues. The CDR3 DNA sequence: TGTGCCAAGGAAGGGAGCGAGCTAGTTCGGTTCCACGAGCAGTACTTC. This sequence encodes CAKEGSELVRFHEQYF.

J is TRBJ1-2 and V is TRBV30; D may be TRBD1 (5 bases). The CDR3 has 14 amino acids. Germline CDR1 and CDR2: GTSNPN and SVGIG (reference sequence). Trimming took 0 bases from V and 7 from J, leaving 15 bases between them. For the CDR3, the DNA is TGTGCCTGGAGTGTACTAGGGACGGTCTCTGGCTACACCTTC. Encoded protein: CAWSVLGTVSGYTF.

The V gene is TRBV7-9, the J gene TRBJ2-5, with D possibly matching TRBD1 (5 bases). This CDR3 is built from 17 residues. Trimming shortened V by 2 bases and J by 4 bases, and 20 bases separated the two germline ends. The germline gives CDR1 SEHNR, CDR2 FQNEAQ (reference sequence). The CDR3: CASSLSQGLLLRETQYF. The CDR3 region has the DNA TGTGCCAGCAGCTTATCGCAGGGCCTACTCTTGCGAGAGACCCAGTACTTC.

Here the CDR3 reads CASRREREDNTDTQYF. CDR3 coding DNA: TGTGCCAGCAGACGAGAGCGGGAGGATAACACAGATACGCAGTATTTT. The chain carries TRBV9 and TRBJ2-3, with TRBD2 matching over 9 bases. CDR1 and CDR2 (germline): SGDLS, YYNGEE. The CDR3 has 16 amino acids. V lost 5 bases and J lost 2; bases outside the gene matches: 9.

The chain links TRBV5-5 to TRBJ2-7; 8 bases map to TRBD1. Looked up from germline, CDR1 is SGHKS and CDR2 is YYEKEE (reference sequence). V lost 0 bases to trimming and J lost 3 bases; unmatched junction nucleotides: 2. The CDR3 is made up of 14 amino acids. The CDR3: CASSLGTGFYEQYF. The CDR3 DNA sequence: TGTGCCAGCAGCTTGGGGACAGGGTTCTACGAGCAGTACTTC.

The chain carries TRBV19 and TRBJ2-1; 11 positions agree with TRBD2. The CDR3 sequence is 14 residues long. The trim removed 9 bases at V and 4 bases at J, leaving 5 bases unmatched. The V gene's germline CDR1 is LNHDA and CDR2 SQIVND (reference sequence). The CDR3 here is CASALAGEYNEQFF. The CDR3 coding sequence is TGTGCCAGCGCACTAGCGGGAGAGTACAATGAGCAGTTCTTC.

CDR3 in amino acids: CASPGGALNYGYTF. CDR3 DNA: TGTGCCAGCCCCGGGGGGGCCCTAAACTATGGCTACACCTTC. The chain carries TRBV2 and TRBJ1-2; maybe TRBD1 (6 bases). Germline V gives CDR1 SNHLY, CDR2 FYNNEI. The CDR3 runs 14 residues. With 8 bases removed from V and 2 bases from J, the gap between germline ends came to 15 bases.

By sample share, this clone is medium-sized. CDR3 DNA sequence: TGCAGCGTTGAAGACTTAGGGCTAGCGGGAGGGCCCTACAATGAGCAGTTCTTC. Residues: CSVEDLGLAGGPYNEQFF. The V gene is TRBV29-1, the J gene TRBJ2-1; 12 bases match TRBD2. The CDR3 has 18 residues. V gave up 0 bases and J gave up 2 bases; unmatched junction bases: 8. Germline CDR1 SQVTM, CDR2 ANQGSEA.

This clone was recorded only once. This chain joins TRBV10-3 and TRBJ1-1; D unresolved. Germline lookup yields CDR1 ENHRY and CDR2 SYGVKD. V was shortened by 3 bases and J by 1 base, with 18 bases between the two germline ends. The CDR3 runs 17 residues. For the CDR3, the DNA is TGTGCCATCAGTGAAGTTCTACGGTGGCATACGAACACTGAAGCTTTCTTT. Translation gives CAISEVLRWHTNTEAFF.

This clone is large. The rearrangement uses TRBV7-9 and TRBJ2-5; D call uncertain. Trimming shortened V by 5 bases and J by 2 bases, and 12 bases separated the two germline ends. The CDR3 totals 14 residues. CDR1 SEHNR and CDR2 FQNEAQ come from the germline V gene (reference sequence). The CDR3: CASSPVSSQETQYF. The CDR3 nucleotides read TGTGCCAGCAGCCCAGTCAGTTCTCAAGAGACCCAGTACTTC.

In this sample, this clone turned up a few times. This chain connects TRBV27 to TRBJ2-7; D ambiguous. Germline lookup yields CDR1 MNHEY and CDR2 SMNVEV (reference sequence). The CDR3 is 13 amino acids. Trimming cost V 5 bases and J 9 bases, with 17 bases left between them. CDR3 amino acids: CASSETSTRPQYV. CDR3 coding DNA: TGTGCCAGCAGTGAGACTTCGACGCGACCGCAGTACGTC.

V and J are TRBV5-1 and TRBJ1-3; perhaps TRBD1 as D (6 bases). Trimming took 0 bases from V and 0 from J, leaving 7 bases between them. Germline V gives CDR1 SGHRS, CDR2 YFSETQ. CDR3 length: 15 amino acids. CDR3 amino acids: CASSLGQASGNTIYF. In DNA form, the CDR3 reads TGCGCCAGCAGCTTGGGACAGGCCTCTGGAAACACCATATATTTT.

The V and J genes are TRBV27 and TRBJ1-2; D remains unclear. Trimming stripped 7 bases from V and 5 bases from J, with 14 bases between. Germline CDR1 is MNHEY and CDR2 is SMNVEV (reference sequence). The CDR3 totals 13 residues. For the CDR3, the DNA is TGTGCCAGCACTAAAAATCAGGTTTATGGCTACACCTTC. It is translated as CASTKNQVYGYTF.

The chain joins TRBV4-1 to TRBJ2-5, with D uncertain. The germline CDR1 and CDR2 sequences are MGHRA and YSYEKL. The V gene lost 1 base and the J gene lost 5 bases, with 8 bases spanning the gap. The CDR3 consists of 13 residues. In nucleotides, the CDR3 is TGCGCCAGCAGCCAAGTCGGGCGGGAGACCCAGTACTTC. This encodes CASSQVGRETQYF.

The CDR3 nucleotides read TGTGCCAGTAGTAAGACGACAGGGCGCCTCTCTGGAAACACCATATATTTT. It codes for CASSKTTGRLSGNTIYF. V gene TRBV19 combines with J gene TRBJ1-3; 7 bases are shared with TRBD1. There are 17 residues in the CDR3. The germline V gene has CDR1 LNHDA and CDR2 SQIVND (reference sequence). Trimming at V came to 4 bases and at J to 0 bases, leaving 9 bases not matched to a gene.

The gene calls are TRBV7-2 and TRBJ2-1; TRBD2 matches at 12 bases. J lost 4 bases, V lost 5 bases, and 9 bases had no gene match. Germline-derived CDR1 and CDR2 are SGHTA and FQGNSA. The length of the CDR3 is 17 residues. The DNA for the CDR3 is TGTGCCAGCAGCCTCAGTCCCCTAGCGGGAGGGTACAATGAGCAGTTCTTC. Translated: CASSLSPLAGGYNEQFF.

The CDR3 is CASSELVGSYNEQFF. CDR3 DNA: TGTGCCAGCAGTGAATTAGTGGGCTCCTACAATGAGCAGTTCTTC. This rearrangement joins TRBV6-1 to TRBJ2-1; no clear D gene. Trimming removed 2 bases at V and 0 bases at J, with 8 bases between. CDR1 MNHNS and CDR2 SASEGT come from the germline V gene. CDR3 length: 15 amino acids.

The rearrangement links TRBV7-2 to TRBJ2-3; 7 bases are a match to TRBD2. The CDR3 is 17 residues long. Germline lookup yields CDR1 SGHTA and CDR2 FQGNSA. Trimming cost V 2 bases and J 2 bases; bases outside gene matches: 10. In DNA, the CDR3 is TGTGCCAGCAGCTTAAGTGGGACTAACGTACTCACAGATACGCAGTATTTT. It translates to CASSLSGTNVLTDTQYF. The whole variable domain, filled in from reference TRBV7-2 and TRBJ2-3, reads GAGVSQSPSNKVTEKGKDVELRCDPISGHTALYWYRQSLGQGLEFLIYFQGNSAPDKSGLPSDRFSAERTGGSVSTLTIQRTQQEDSAVYLCASSLSGTNVLTDTQYFGPGTRLTVL.

The chain uses TRBV6-5 and TRBJ2-1; the D is unclear. Per the germline V gene, CDR1 is MNHEY and CDR2 is SVGAGI. Trimming stripped 5 bases from V and 0 bases from J, with 5 bases between. This CDR3 contains 13 residues. CDR3 loop: CASSASSYNEQFF. CDR3 sequence (DNA): TGTGCCAGCAGTGCTAGCTCCTACAATGAGCAGTTCTTC.

The chain is built from TRBV18 and TRBJ1-4; weak D call: TRBD1 (5 bases). The CDR3 covers 19 residues. Germline V gene data show CDR1 as KGHSH and CDR2 as LQKENI. With 5 bases removed from V and 0 bases from J, the gap between germline ends came to 22 bases. Here the CDR3 reads CASSTTGDFRGATNEKLFF. CDR3 DNA: TGTGCCAGCTCAACCACCGGGGACTTTCGGGGGGCAACTAATGAAAAACTGTTTTTT.

The chain uses TRBV7-9 and TRBJ2-1, with D hard to call. Trimming shortened V by 2 bases and J by 9 bases, and 2 bases separated the two germline ends. Per germline, CDR1 SEHNR and CDR2 FQNEAQ (reference sequence). The CDR3 runs to 10 residues. The CDR3 reads CASSLSEQFF. The CDR3 DNA reads as TGTGCCAGCAGCTTAAGTGAGCAGTTCTTC.

The chain uses TRBV28 and TRBJ1-1, with 7 bases lining up with TRBD1. Germline assignment: CDR1 MDHEN and CDR2 SYDVKM. This CDR3 has 14 residues. V lost 8 bases to trimming and J lost 11 bases; unmatched junction nucleotides: 17. The CDR3 loop reads CASHDRAGLMEAFF. The CDR3 region has the DNA TGTGCCAGCCACGACAGGGCAGGGCTAATGGAGGCTTTCTTT.